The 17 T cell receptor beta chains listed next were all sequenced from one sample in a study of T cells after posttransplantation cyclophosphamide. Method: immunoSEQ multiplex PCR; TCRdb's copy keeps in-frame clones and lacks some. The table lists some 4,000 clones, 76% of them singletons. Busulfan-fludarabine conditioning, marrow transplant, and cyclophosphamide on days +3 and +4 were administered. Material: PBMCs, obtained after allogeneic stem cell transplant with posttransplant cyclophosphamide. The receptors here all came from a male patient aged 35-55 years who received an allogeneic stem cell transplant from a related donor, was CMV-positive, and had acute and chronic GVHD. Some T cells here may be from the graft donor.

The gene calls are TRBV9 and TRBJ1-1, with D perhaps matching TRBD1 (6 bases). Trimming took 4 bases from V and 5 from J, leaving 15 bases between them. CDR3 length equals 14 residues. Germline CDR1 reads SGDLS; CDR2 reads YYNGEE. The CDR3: CASSPRGGRTEAFF. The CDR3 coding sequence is TGTGCCAGCAGCCCTAGGGGGGGGAGAACTGAAGCTTTCTTT.

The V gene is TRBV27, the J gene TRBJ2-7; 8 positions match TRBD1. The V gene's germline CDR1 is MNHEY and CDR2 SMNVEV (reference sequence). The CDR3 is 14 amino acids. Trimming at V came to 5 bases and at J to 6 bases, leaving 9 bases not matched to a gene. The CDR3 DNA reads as TGTGCCAGCAGTACCGGGACAGGCCGGCTCGAGCAGTACTTC. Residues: CASSTGTGRLEQYF.

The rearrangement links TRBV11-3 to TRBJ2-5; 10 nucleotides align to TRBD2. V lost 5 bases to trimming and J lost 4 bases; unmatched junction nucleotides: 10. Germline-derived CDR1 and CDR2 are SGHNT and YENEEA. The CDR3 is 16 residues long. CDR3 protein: CASSPPRSGRGETQYF. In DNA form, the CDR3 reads TGTGCCAGCAGCCCGCCTCGGAGCGGGAGGGGAGAGACCCAGTACTTC.

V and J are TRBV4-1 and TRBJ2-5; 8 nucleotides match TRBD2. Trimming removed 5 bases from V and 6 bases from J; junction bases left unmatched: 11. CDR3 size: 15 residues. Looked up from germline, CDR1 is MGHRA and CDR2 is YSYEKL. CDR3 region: CASSASFGRVKTQYF. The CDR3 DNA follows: TGCGCCAGCAGCGCTTCGTTCGGGAGGGTGAAGACCCAGTACTTC.

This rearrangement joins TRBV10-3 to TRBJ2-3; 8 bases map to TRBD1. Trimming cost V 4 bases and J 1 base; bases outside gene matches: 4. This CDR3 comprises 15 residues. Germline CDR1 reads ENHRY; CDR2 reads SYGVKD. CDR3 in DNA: TGTGCCATCAGTGCAGACAGGGGTGGCACAGATACGCAGTATTTT. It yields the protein CAISADRGGTDTQYF.

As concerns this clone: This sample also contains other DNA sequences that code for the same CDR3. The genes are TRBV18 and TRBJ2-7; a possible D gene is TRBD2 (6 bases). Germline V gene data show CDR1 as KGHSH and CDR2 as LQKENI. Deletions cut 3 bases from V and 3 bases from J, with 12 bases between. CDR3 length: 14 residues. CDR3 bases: TGTGCCAGCTCACCCACCAAGGGACTCTACGAGCAGTACTTC. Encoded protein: CASSPTKGLYEQYF.

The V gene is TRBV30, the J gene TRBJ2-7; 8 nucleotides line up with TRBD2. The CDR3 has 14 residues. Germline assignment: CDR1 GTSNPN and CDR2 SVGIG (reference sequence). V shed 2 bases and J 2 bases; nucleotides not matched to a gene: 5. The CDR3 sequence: CAWSPGGTPYEQYF. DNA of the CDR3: TGTGCCTGGAGTCCGGGAGGGACTCCCTACGAGCAGTACTTC.

The CDR3 here is CASSSDRDRALGYTF. CDR3 coding DNA: TGTGCCAGCAGCTCGGACCGGGACAGGGCGTTGGGCTACACCTTC. V is TRBV5-4 and J is TRBJ1-2; 9 bases are shared with TRBD1. This CDR3 comprises 15 residues. The V gene end was trimmed by 3 bases and the J gene end by 8 bases; junction bases not matched to a gene: 11. CDR1 is SGHNT and CDR2 is YYREEE in the germline V gene (reference sequence).

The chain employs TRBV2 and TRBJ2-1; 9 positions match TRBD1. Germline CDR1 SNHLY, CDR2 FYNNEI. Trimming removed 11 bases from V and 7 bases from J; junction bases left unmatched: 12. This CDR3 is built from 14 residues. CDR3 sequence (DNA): TGTGCCGGCCGTCGGGGACAGGGATTTAATGAGCAGTTCTTC. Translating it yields CAGRRGQGFNEQFF.

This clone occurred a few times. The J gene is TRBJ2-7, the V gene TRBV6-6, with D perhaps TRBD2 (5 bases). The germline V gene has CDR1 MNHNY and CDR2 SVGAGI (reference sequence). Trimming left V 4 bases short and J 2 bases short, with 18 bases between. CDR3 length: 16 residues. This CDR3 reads CASSSRYSGTTYEQYF. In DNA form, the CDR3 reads TGTGCCAGCAGTTCCCGGTATTCGGGAACAACCTACGAGCAGTACTTC.

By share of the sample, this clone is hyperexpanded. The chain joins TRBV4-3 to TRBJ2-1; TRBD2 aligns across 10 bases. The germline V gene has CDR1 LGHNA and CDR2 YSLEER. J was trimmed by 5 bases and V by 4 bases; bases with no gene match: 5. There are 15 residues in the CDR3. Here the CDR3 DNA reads TGCGCCAGCAGCCTGGAGCGGGAGGGTCACAATGAGCAGTTCTTC. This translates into CASSLEREGHNEQFF.

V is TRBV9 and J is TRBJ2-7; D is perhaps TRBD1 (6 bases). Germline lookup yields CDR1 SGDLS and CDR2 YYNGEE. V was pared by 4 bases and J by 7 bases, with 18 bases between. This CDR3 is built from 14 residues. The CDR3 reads CASSPVPGQGEQYF. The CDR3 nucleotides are TGTGCCAGCAGCCCAGTCCCGGGGCAGGGGGAGCAGTACTTC.

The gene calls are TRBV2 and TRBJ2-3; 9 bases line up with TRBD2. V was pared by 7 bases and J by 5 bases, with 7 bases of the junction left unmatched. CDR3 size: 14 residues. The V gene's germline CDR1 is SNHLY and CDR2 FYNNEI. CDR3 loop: CASNPGLARDTQYF. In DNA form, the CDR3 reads TGTGCCAGCAACCCGGGACTAGCAAGAGATACGCAGTATTTT.

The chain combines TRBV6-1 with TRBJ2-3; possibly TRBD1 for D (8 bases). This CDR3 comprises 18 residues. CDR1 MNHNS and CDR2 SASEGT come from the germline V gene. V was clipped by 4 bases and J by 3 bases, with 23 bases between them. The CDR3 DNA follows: TGTGCCAGCAGTGCGACAGGGGCGAGCGGGATTTGGACAGATACGCAGTATTTT. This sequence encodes CASSATGASGIWTDTQYF.

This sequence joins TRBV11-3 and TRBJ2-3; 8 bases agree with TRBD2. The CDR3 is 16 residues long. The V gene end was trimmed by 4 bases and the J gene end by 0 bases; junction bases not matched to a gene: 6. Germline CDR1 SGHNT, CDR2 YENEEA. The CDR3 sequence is CASSSLTSASTDTQYF. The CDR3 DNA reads TGTGCCAGCAGCTCCCTGACTAGCGCGAGCACAGATACGCAGTATTTT. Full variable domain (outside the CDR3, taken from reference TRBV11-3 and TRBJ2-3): EAGVVQSPRYKIIEKKQPVAFWCNPISGHNTLYWYLQNLGQGPELLIRYENEEAVDDSQLPKDRFSAERLKGVDSTLKIQPAELGDSAVYLCASSSLTSASTDTQYFGPGTRLTVL.

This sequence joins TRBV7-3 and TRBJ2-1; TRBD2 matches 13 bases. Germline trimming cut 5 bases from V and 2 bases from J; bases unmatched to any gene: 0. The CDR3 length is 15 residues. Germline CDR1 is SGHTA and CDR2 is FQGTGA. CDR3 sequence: CASSGTSGTYNEQFF. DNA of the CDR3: TGTGCCAGCAGCGGGACTAGCGGGACCTACAATGAGCAGTTCTTC.

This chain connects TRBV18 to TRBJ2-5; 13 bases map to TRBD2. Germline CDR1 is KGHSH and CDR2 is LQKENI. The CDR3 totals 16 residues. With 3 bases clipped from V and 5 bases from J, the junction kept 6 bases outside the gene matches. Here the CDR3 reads CASSPVLAGGPETQYF. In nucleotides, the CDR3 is TGTGCCAGCTCACCCGTACTAGCGGGAGGGCCGGAGACCCAGTACTTC.